The sequence of this TCR beta chain was determined in a study of long-term antiretroviral therapy in people with HIV. Overall study context: Collection of the earliest samples took place about a decade ahead of the 2015 immediate-ART recommendation.

The run of the v3.0 immunoSEQ assay was at survey level. The target of sequencing was roughly 35,000-50,000 T-cell genomes per sample. Assay: immunoSEQ multiplex PCR; the TCRdb copy retains only in-frame clones and omits some. The sample includes approximately 21,000 clones, around 81% of them seen just once. Remarks on this clone: Its antigen is not known.

General study results and limits: Subsequent to ART, diversity was augmented yet persisted below that of transplant donor controls.

This CDR3 has 11 residues. Germline values: CDR1 SGDLS, CDR2 YYNGEE. Between the trimmed V and J ends, which lost 3 bases and 2 bases, there was a span of 2 bases. The TCR originated in a man between 25 and 39 years old with HIV. The sequenced sample was unsorted PBMCs, obtained 1.5 years after starting antiretroviral therapy. The rearrangement uses TRBV9 and TRBJ1-2; D unresolved. The CDR3 here is CASSENYGYTF. CDR3 coding DNA: TGTGCCAGCAGCGAGAACTATGGCTACACCTTC.